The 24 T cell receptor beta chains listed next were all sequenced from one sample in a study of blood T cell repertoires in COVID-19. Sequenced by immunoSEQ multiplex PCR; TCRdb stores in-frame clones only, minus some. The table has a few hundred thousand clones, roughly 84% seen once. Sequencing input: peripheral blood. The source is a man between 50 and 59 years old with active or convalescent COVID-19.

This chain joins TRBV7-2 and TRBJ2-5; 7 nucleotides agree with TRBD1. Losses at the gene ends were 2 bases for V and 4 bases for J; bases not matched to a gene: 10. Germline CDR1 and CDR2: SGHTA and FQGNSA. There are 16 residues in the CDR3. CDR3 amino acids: CASSLLTGSVRETQYF. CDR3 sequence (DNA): TGTGCCAGCAGCTTATTGACAGGGTCGGTTCGAGAGACCCAGTACTTC. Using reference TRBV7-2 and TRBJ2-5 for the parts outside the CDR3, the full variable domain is GAGVSQSPSNKVTEKGKDVELRCDPISGHTALYWYRQSLGQGLEFLIYFQGNSAPDKSGLPSDRFSAERTGGSVSTLTIQRTQQEDSAVYLCASSLLTGSVRETQYFGPGTRLLVL.

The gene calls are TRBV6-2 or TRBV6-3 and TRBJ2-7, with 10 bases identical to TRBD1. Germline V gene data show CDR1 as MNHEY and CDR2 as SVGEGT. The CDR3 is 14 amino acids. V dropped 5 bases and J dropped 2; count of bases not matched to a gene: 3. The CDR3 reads CASSQGQGTYEQYV. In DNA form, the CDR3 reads TGTGCCAGCAGTCAGGGACAGGGGACCTACGAGCAGTACGTC.

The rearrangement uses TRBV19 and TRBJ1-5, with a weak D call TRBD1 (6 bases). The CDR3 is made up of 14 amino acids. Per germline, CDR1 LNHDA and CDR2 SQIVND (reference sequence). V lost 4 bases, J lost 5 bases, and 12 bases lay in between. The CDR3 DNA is TGTGCCAGTAGTAACCCAGGGGATGATCAGCCCCAGCATTTT. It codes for CASSNPGDDQPQHF.

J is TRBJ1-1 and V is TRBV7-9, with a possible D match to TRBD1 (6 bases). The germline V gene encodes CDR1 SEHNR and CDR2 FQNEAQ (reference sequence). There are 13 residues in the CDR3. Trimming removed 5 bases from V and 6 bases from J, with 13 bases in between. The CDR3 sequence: CASSQGSGAEAFF. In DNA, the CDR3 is TGTGCCAGCAGCCAGGGGAGTGGCGCTGAAGCTTTCTTT.

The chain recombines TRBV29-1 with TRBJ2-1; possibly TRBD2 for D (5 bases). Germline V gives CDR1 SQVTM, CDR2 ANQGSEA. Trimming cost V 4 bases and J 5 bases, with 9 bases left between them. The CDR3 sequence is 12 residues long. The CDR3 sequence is CSVGGANNEQFF. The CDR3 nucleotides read TGCAGCGTTGGGGGAGCTAACAATGAGCAGTTCTTC.

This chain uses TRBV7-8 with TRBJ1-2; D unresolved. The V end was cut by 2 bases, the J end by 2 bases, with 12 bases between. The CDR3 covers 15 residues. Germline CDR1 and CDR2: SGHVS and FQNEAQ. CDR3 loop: CASSLRSGGNYGYTF. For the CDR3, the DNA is TGTGCCAGCAGCTTAAGAAGCGGAGGGAACTATGGCTACACCTTC.

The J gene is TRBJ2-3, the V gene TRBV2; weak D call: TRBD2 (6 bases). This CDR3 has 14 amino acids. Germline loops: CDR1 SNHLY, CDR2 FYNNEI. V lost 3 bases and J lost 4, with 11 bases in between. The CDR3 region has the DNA TGTGCCAGCAGTGACGAGCGGGTCCCAGATACGCAGTATTTT. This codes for CASSDERVPDTQYF.

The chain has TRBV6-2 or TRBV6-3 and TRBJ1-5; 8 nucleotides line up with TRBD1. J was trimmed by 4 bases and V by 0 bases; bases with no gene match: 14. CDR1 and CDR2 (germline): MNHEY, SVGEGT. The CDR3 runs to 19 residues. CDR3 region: CASSYSGTGSYHLNQPQHF. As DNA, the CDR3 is TGTGCCAGCAGTTACTCCGGGACAGGCTCATACCACCTTAATCAGCCCCAGCATTTT.

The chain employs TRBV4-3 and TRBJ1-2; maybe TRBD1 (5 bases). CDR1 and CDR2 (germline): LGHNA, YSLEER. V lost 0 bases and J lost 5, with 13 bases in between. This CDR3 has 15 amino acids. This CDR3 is CASSQDSGRVYGYTF. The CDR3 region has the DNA TGCGCCAGCAGCCAAGATAGCGGCAGGGTTTATGGCTACACCTTC.

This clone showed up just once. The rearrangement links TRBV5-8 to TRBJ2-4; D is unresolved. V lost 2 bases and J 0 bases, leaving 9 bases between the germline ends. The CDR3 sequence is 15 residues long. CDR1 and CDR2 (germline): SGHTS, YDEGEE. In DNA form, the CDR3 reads TGTGCCAGCAGCTTCTTAGATCTAGCCAAAAACATTCAGTACTTC. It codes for CASSFLDLAKNIQYF. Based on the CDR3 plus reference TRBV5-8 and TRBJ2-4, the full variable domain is EAGVTQSPTHLIKTRGQQATLRCSPISGHTSVYWYQQALGLGLQFLLWYDEGEERNRGNFPPRFSGRQFPNYSSELNVNALELEDSALYLCASSFLDLAKNIQYFGAGTRLSVL.

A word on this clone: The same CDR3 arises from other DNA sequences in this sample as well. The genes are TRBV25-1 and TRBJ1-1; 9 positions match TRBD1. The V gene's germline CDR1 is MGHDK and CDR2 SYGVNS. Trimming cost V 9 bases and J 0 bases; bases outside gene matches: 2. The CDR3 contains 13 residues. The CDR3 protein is CASRTGVNTEAFF. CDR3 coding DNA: TGTGCCAGTCGGACAGGGGTGAACACTGAAGCTTTCTTT.

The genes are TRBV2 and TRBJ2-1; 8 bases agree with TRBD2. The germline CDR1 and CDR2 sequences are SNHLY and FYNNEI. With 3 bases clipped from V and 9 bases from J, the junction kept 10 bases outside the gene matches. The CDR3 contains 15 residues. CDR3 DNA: TGTGCCAGCAGTGAGTTTACGGGAGGGCGGGGTGAGCAGTTCTTC. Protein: CASSEFTGGRGEQFF.

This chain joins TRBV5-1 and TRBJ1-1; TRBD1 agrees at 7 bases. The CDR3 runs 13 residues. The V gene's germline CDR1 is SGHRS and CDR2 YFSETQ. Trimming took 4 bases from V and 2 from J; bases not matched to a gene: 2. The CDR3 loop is CASSRDSNTEAFF. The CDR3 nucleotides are TGCGCCAGCAGCCGGGACAGCAACACTGAAGCTTTCTTT.

In DNA, the CDR3 is TGTGCCAGCAACCTGGACAGGCGGAATGAGCAGTTCTTC. Amino acids: CASNLDRRNEQFF. V gene TRBV2 combines with J gene TRBJ2-1; the match to TRBD1 covers 7 bases. V lost 7 bases and J lost 7; bases outside the gene matches: 7. Germline CDR1 reads SNHLY; CDR2 reads FYNNEI. The CDR3 extends over 13 amino acids.

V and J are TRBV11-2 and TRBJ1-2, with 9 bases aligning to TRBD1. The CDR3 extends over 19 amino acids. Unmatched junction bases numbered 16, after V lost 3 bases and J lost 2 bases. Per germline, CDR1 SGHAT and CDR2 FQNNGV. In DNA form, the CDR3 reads TGTGCCAGCAGCTTGGCGACGGGACAGGGTCAACCCTTCAACTATGGCTACACCTTC. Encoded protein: CASSLATGQGQPFNYGYTF. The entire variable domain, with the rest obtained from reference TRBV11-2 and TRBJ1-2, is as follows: EAGVAQSPRYKIIEKRQSVAFWCNPISGHATLYWYQQILGQGPKLLIQFQNNGVVDDSQLPKDRFSAERLKGVDSTLKIQPAKLEDSAVYLCASSLATGQGQPFNYGYTFGSGTRLTVV.

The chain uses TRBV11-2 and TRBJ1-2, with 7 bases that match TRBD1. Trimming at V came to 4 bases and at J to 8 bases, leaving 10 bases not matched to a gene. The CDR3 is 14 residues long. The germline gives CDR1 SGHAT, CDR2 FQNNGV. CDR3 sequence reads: CASSSTTGSRGYTF. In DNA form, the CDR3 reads TGTGCCAGCAGCTCAACGACAGGGTCTAGAGGCTACACCTTC.

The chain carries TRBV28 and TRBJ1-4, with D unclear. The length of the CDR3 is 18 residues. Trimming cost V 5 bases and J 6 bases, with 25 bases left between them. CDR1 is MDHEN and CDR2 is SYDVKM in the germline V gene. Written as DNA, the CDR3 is TGTGCCAGCAGTCCATCACCAGTCCGACACGCCGTCGATGAAAAACTGTTTTTT. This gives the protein CASSPSPVRHAVDEKLFF.

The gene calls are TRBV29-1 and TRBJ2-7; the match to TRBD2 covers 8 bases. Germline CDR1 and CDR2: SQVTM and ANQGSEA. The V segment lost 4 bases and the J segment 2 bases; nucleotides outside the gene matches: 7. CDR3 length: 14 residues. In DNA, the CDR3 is TGCAGCGTTGGCCGGGAGGGCAAGACCTACGAGCAGTACTTC. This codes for CSVGREGKTYEQYF.

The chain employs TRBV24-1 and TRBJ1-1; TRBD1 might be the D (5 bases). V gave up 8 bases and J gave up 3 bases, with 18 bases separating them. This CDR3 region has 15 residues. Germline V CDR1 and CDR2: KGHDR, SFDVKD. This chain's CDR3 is CATTSSRTGDTEAFF. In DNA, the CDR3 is TGTGCCACCACCTCCTCACGGACGGGGGACACTGAAGCTTTCTTT.

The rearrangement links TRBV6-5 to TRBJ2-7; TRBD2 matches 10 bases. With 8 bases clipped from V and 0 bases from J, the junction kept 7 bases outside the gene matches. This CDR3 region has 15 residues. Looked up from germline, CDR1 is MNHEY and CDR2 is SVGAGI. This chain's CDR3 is CASSRLAGSSYEQYF. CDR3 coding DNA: TGTGCCAGCTCTAGACTAGCGGGCAGCTCCTACGAGCAGTACTTC.

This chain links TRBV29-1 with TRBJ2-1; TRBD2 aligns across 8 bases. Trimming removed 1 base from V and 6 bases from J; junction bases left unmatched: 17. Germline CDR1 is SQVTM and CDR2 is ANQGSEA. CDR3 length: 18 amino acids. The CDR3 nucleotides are TGCAGCGTTGAAGGTCGGGAGGGCCAAGACCTATCCCTCAATGAGCAGTTCTTC. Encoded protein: CSVEGREGQDLSLNEQFF.

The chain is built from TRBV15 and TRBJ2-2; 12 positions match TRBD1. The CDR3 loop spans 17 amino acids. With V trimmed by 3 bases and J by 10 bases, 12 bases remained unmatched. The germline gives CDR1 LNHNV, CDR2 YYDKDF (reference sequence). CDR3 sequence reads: CATSSDKGQGANLELFF. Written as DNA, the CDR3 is TGTGCCACCAGCAGCGACAAGGGACAGGGGGCGAATTTGGAGCTGTTTTTT.

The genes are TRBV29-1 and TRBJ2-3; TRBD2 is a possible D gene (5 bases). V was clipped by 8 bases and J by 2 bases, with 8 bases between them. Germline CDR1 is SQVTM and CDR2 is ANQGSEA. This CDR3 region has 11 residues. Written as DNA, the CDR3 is TGCAGCCTGGACTCCACAGATACGCAGTATTTT. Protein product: CSLDSTDTQYF.

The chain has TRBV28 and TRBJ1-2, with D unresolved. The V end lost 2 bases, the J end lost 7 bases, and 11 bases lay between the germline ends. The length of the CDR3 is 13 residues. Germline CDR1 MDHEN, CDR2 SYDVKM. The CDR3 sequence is CASSLVAGGGYTF. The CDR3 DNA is TGTGCCAGCAGTTTAGTGGCAGGAGGTGGCTACACCTTC.